These T cell receptor beta chains were read from a single sample in a study of spatial heterogeneity in lung cancer. TCRdb analysed the 5' RACE reads with MiXCR anew, one entry per CDR3 protein. The sample records tens of thousands of distinct CDR3 sequences, approximately 5.7% being singletons. Sample: PBMCs, taken at surgery. The source of these receptors is a male donor with early-stage non-small cell lung cancer. The CDR3 runs from the conserved cysteine through the conserved F or W. D genes are given only for firm matches. For some rows the clone size is stated as once, few or many, or as a class when expanded; others skip it.

D,J,size,V,DNA,CDR3
TRBD1,TRBJ1-1,few,TRBV2,TGTGCCAGCAGTGATACAAGACAGGGGAACACTGAAGCTTTCTTT,CASSDTRQGNTEAFF
.,TRBJ2-1,many,TRBV10-3,TGTGCCATGGCGGCGGTAAACTCCTACAATGAGCAGTTCTTC,CAMAAVNSYNEQFF
.,TRBJ1-1,many,TRBV10-3,TGTGCCATCAGTGAGTCCGTTGAGTCGAACACTGAAGCTTTCTTT,CAISESVESNTEAFF
.,TRBJ1-5,many,TRBV2,TGTGCCAGCAGTGTCCATGGCAATCAGCCCCAGCATTTT,CASSVHGNQPQHF
TRBD2,TRBJ2-2,.,TRBV4-1,TGCGCCAGCAGCCAAGAGGCCGGGACTAGGAACACCGGGGAGCTGTTTTTT,CASSQEAGTRNTGELFF
TRBD1,TRBJ2-3,.,TRBV12-3/TRBV12-4,TGTGCCAGCAGGAGACAGGGGGCTAGCACAGATACGCAGTATTTT,CASRRQGASTDTQYF
TRBD2,TRBJ2-1,many,TRBV5-1,TGCGCCAGCAGCTTAGGACTAGCGGGCGATGAGCAGTTCTTC,CASSLGLAGDEQFF
.,TRBJ2-3,few,TRBV12-3/TRBV12-4,TGTGCCAGCAGTTTAGCAGCGATCACAGATACGCAGTATTTT,CASSLAAITDTQYF
TRBD1,TRBJ2-1,many,TRBV3-1,TGTGCCAGCAGCCAGGGACAGGGGTTGCGCAATGAGCAGTTCTTC,CASSQGQGLRNEQFF
.,TRBJ2-1,many,TRBV3-1,TGTGCCAGCAGCCGATCGGAGGGGGAGGGTGAGCAGTTCTTC,CASSRSEGEGEQFF
.,TRBJ2-3,many,TRBV7-2,TGTGCCAGCAGCTTAGCGGGCATCAGCACAGATACGCAGTATTTT,CASSLAGISTDTQYF
.,TRBJ2-3,many,TRBV27,TGTGCCAGCAGTTTAGGGGCGGGGAGCACAGATACGCAGTATTTT,CASSLGAGSTDTQYF
.,TRBJ1-2,many,TRBV29-1,TGCAGCGTTGGTAGCAGGAACTATGGCTACACCTTC,CSVGSRNYGYTF
TRBD1,TRBJ2-3,many,TRBV5-1,TGCGCCAGCAGAAGTGGGACAGGGGCCAGCACAGATACGCAGTATTTT,CASRSGTGASTDTQYF
.,TRBJ2-7,many,TRBV7-9,TGTGCCAGCAGCTTCTACAGGTCTCACAACGACGAGCAGTACTTC,CASSFYRSHNDEQYF
.,TRBJ2-5,many,TRBV29-1,TGCAGCGTAGCAGAAGAGACCCAGTACTTC,CSVAEETQYF
TRBD2,TRBJ2-7,many,TRBV19,TGTGCCAGTAGTATATGGACTAGCGGCACCTACGAGCAGTACTTC,CASSIWTSGTYEQYF
.,TRBJ2-5,many,TRBV20-1,TGCAGTGCTAGCCGGCAGGACCAAGAGACCCAGTACTTC,CSASRQDQETQYF
.,TRBJ2-7,many,TRBV9,TGTGCCAGCAGCGTAGGCCCGGGGCCCCTCTCAGACGAGCAGTACTTC,CASSVGPGPLSDEQYF
.,TRBJ2-7,.,TRBV6-5,TGTGCCAGCAGCTCCGAGAGGACTGCTAGCTCCTACGAGCAGTACTTC,CASSSERTASSYEQYF
TRBD2,TRBJ2-3,many,TRBV4-1,TGCGCCAGCAGCCGCCAGCATAGCGGGAGTTCTACAGATACGCAGTATTTT,CASSRQHSGSSTDTQYF
TRBD2,TRBJ2-5,.,TRBV2,TGTGCCAGCAGTGAGTTACGCGGGAGGACAGAGACCCAGTACTTC,CASSELRGRTETQYF
TRBD1,TRBJ1-1,many,TRBV29-1,TGCAGCGTGGAGGGGGACAGCTTATACAACACTGAAGCTTTCTTT,CSVEGDSLYNTEAFF
.,TRBJ1-1,many,TRBV6-1,TGTGCCAGCAGCCAGGGCCCTGAAGCTTTCTTT,CASSQGPEAFF
.,TRBJ1-2,many,TRBV7-9,TGTGCCAGCAGCCGGACTGACTATGGCTACACCTTC,CASSRTDYGYTF
.,TRBJ1-5,many,TRBV11-2,TGTGCCAGCAGCCCGGGAGGGAGGGGTCAGCCCCAGCATTTT,CASSPGGRGQPQHF
.,TRBJ2-1,many,TRBV7-2,TGTGCCAGCAGCGCTGCCGGGACCCAAACAGATGAGCAGTTCTTC,CASSAAGTQTDEQFF
TRBD2,TRBJ2-6,many,TRBV27,TGTGCCAGCAGTTTATGGGCAGGGACTAGCGGTTCTGGGGCCAACGTCCTGACTTTC,CASSLWAGTSGSGANVLTF
.,TRBJ2-3,many,TRBV28,TGTGCCAGTCGGGACTCCCGCACAGATACGCAGTATTTT,CASRDSRTDTQYF
TRBD2,TRBJ2-7,many,TRBV11-2,TGTGCCAGCAGAGATAGCGGGACCGCCTACGAGCAGTACTTC,CASRDSGTAYEQYF
TRBD2,TRBJ2-3,many,TRBV6-6,TGTGCCGGGGGACTAGTCCCAGATACGCAGTATTTT,CAGGLVPDTQYF
.,TRBJ1-5,many,TRBV19,TGTGCCAGTAGGCCGGTAGACAGCCTTAATCAGCCCCAGCATTTT,CASRPVDSLNQPQHF
TRBD2,TRBJ2-5,.,TRBV5-4,TGTGCCAGCAGCCAAGGACTAGCGGGACAAGAGACCCAGTACTTC,CASSQGLAGQETQYF
.,TRBJ1-6,few,TRBV20-1,TGCAGTGCTAGAGATGAGGCGGATTCACCCCTCCACTTT,CSARDEADSPLHF
.,TRBJ2-1,many,TRBV12-3/TRBV12-4,TGTGCCAGCAGTTTAGGGAGGGCCAGGTTCGATGAGCAGTTCTTC,CASSLGRARFDEQFF
.,TRBJ2-3,many,TRBV7-8,TGTGCCAGCAGCAACAGCCTAGAGAACACAGATACGCAGTATTTT,CASSNSLENTDTQYF
.,TRBJ2-1,many,TRBV6-1,TGTGCCAGCCATACGGGAGCAACAGGATACAATGAGCAGTTCTTC,CASHTGATGYNEQFF
.,TRBJ1-2,few,TRBV3-1,TGTGCCAGCAGCCGGGACGGCCCCTATGGCTACACCTTC,CASSRDGPYGYTF
.,TRBJ1-3,many,TRBV20-1,TGCAGTGCTAGGAGGGGCTCCCATCTCAGCTCTGGAAACACCATATATTTT,CSARRGSHLSSGNTIYF
.,TRBJ2-3,many,TRBV4-3,TGCGCCAGCAGCCAAGAACCGTACACAGATACGCAGTATTTT,CASSQEPYTDTQYF